This T cell receptor beta chain was sequenced in a study of T-cell memory formation after mild COVID-19. At the level of the study: Clusters of TCRs were largely donor specific. The study, taken as a whole, reports: Later expanders leaned toward CD4+, whereas clones contracting from day 15 to 85 were balanced CD4/CD8.

Germline V gene lookup returns CDR1 MGHRA and CDR2 YSYEKL. The CDR3 has 15 residues. The V and J ends lost 6 bases and 4 bases respectively, with 15 bases between them. Remarks on this clonotype: The antigen is unknown.

TCR alpha and TCR beta cDNA libraries carrying sample barcodes and UMIs were produced by 5'RACE using constant-segment primers. A single record per CDR3 protein comes from TCRdb applying MiXCR to the 5' RACE reads. Of 350,000 to 550,000 distinct CDR3 sequences in the sample, under 20% were seen once. Material: PBMCs or a T cell subset sorted from them (not recorded which). The receptor comes from a man between 18 and 29 years old who had mild COVID-19 (a few samples of this study predate the infection). Cell type and time point are not known. The chain combines TRBV4-1 with TRBJ2-2; D not resolved. The CDR3 here is CASRLSWRSTGELFF. The CDR3 DNA follows: TGCGCCAGCAGACTAAGTTGGCGGAGCACCGGGGAGCTGTTTTTT.